The rows below give T cell receptor beta chains drawn from one sample of a study of blood T cell repertoires in COVID-19. Generated by immunoSEQ multiplex PCR, the TCRdb table keeps only in-frame clones and is missing some. The sample has over 45,000 clones, 85% to 95% seen once. The material sequenced was peripheral blood. These receptor sequences come from a man over 45 with acute or convalescent COVID-19. CDR3s include the opening cysteine and the closing phenylalanine or tryptophan. The D gene is left open where the match is weak. For some rows the clone size is stated as once, few or many, or as a class when expanded; others skip it.

clone_size j_call d_call v_call cdr3_length cdr3_nt cdr3_aa
. TRBJ2-7 . TRBV9 14 TGTGCCAGCAGCGTTTCCGGCAGGGACATGGAGCAGTACTTC CASSVSGRDMEQYF
. TRBJ2-1 TRBD1 TRBV5-6 14 TGTGCCAGCAGCTCGCCGGGACAGCACAATGAGCAGTTCTTC CASSSPGQHNEQFF
. TRBJ2-1 TRBD2 TRBV3-1/TRBV3-2 16 TGTGCCAGCAGCTTACCCGGGACTAGCGCAGGGGATGAGCAGTTCTTC CASSLPGTSAGDEQFF
. TRBJ2-5 . TRBV12-3/TRBV12-4 13 TGTGCCAGCAGTTTAAAGGCTAGACAGACCCAGTACTTC CASSLKARQTQYF
. TRBJ1-2 . TRBV5-1 15 TGCGCCAGCAGCTTGGTGGCAGGGGCAAACTATGGCTACACCTTC CASSLVAGANYGYTF
. TRBJ2-6 TRBD1 TRBV18 18 TGTGCCAGCTCTCTTGGACAGGGGCCCCTCTCTGGGGCCAACGTCCTGACTTTC CASSLGQGPLSGANVLTF
. TRBJ1-1 TRBD1 TRBV7-8 15 TGTGCCAGCAGCCCCCAGACAGGGGGGGGCACTGAAGCTTTCTTT CASSPQTGGGTEAFF
. TRBJ1-5 . TRBV6-5 16 TGTGCCAGCAGTTACCGGGGGGGGCTCGGCAATCAGCCCCAGCATTTT CASSYRGGLGNQPQHF
. TRBJ2-7 TRBD1 TRBV11-2 15 TGTGCCAGCAGCAGCCGGACAGGGCCATCCTACGAGCAGTACTTC CASSSRTGPSYEQYF
. TRBJ1-1 TRBD1 TRBV5-1 19 TGCGCCAGCAGCCACGAAACGAGGGACAGTTCCAAGATAAGGACTGAAGCTTTCTTT CASSHETRDSSKIRTEAFF
once TRBJ1-2 . TRBV18 13 TGTGCCAGCTCACCAGAGAGGCGTAATGGCTACACCTTC CASSPERRNGYTF
. TRBJ1-2 . TRBV7-9 12 TGTGCCAGCACCTCCGCGGGGGACGGCTACACCTTC CASTSAGDGYTF
. TRBJ1-2 . TRBV7-2 16 TGTGCCAGCAGCTTAGTACGGGGGGCGCTGAACTATGGCTACACCTTC CASSLVRGALNYGYTF
. TRBJ2-1 TRBD2 TRBV29-1 14 TGCAGCGTCTACGGACTAGCGGGAGAAGGGTGGCAGTTCTTC CSVYGLAGEGWQFF
. TRBJ2-7 . TRBV6-5 12 TGTGCCAGCACCGAGGAGTCCTACGAGCAGTACTTC CASTEESYEQYF
. TRBJ2-1 TRBD2 TRBV10-3 14 TGTGCCAGCAGACTAGCGGGGTCCTACAATGAGCAGTTCTTC CASRLAGSYNEQFF
. TRBJ2-3 TRBD2 TRBV5-6 16 TGTGCCAGCAGCTTCCAAGGACTAGCGGGAGCAGATACGCAGTATTTT CASSFQGLAGADTQYF
. TRBJ2-7 TRBD1 TRBV7-8 13 TGTGCCAGCAGCAGACAGGGGTTCGACGAGCAGTACTTC CASSRQGFDEQYF
few TRBJ1-3 . TRBV18 16 TGTGCCAGCTCACCCAAGGTCGAGGGATCTGGAAACACCATATATTTT CASSPKVEGSGNTIYF
. TRBJ2-2 TRBD2 TRBV10-3 15 TGTGCCATCGGACTAGCGGGCGGGTCCGGCGGGGAGCTGTTTTTT CAIGLAGGSGGELFF
. TRBJ2-2 TRBD1 TRBV19 14 TGTGCCAGTAGTGCGGGACAGGGGGCCGGGGAGCTGTTTTTT CASSAGQGAGELFF
. TRBJ1-1 . TRBV6-6 14 TGTGCCAGCAGGGGGCCGGCGGAGAACACTGAAGCTTTCTTT CASRGPAENTEAFF
. TRBJ1-1 TRBD1 TRBV6-5 15 TGTGCCAGCAGCCAAAGACAGGGGGCTGCCGGGGAGGCTTTCTTT CASSQRQGAAGEAFF
. TRBJ2-3 TRBD2 TRBV2 16 TGTGCCAGCAGTGAGGCTAGCGGGAGGGTTTCAGATACGCAGTATTTT CASSEASGRVSDTQYF
. TRBJ2-7 TRBD2 TRBV29-1 14 TGCAGCGTTGAAAGACTAGCGGGAGTCCACGAGCAGTACTTC CSVERLAGVHEQYF
few TRBJ1-6 TRBD1 TRBV6-6 16 TGTGCCAGCAGTTCAAGGGACAGCGGACCTTACTCACCCCTCCACTTT CASSSRDSGPYSPLHF
. TRBJ2-3 TRBD2 TRBV2 15 TGTGCCAGCAGGCCCGGACTAGAACCCTCCTATACGCAGTATTTT CASRPGLEPSYTQYF
. TRBJ2-1 . TRBV11-2 14 TGTGCCAGCAGCTTAGCCCCACCGTCAGATGAGCAGTTCTTC CASSLAPPSDEQFF
. TRBJ1-4 TRBD1 TRBV30 15 TGTGCCTGGAGCGAAATGACAGGGGCAAATGAAAAACTGTTTTTT CAWSEMTGANEKLFF
. TRBJ2-1 TRBD1 TRBV28 18 TGTGCCAGCACCTCCCCATATGCGTCAGGGGGCTCCTACAATGAGCAGTTCTTC CASTSPYASGGSYNEQFF
. TRBJ2-1 . TRBV11-2 14 TGTGCCAGCAGCTTAGAGGGGCCCCCTAATGAGCAGTTCTTC CASSLEGPPNEQFF
. TRBJ2-7 TRBD2 TRBV6-1 15 TGTGCCAGCAGTGAAGGCCTAGCGGGGAACTACGAGCAGTACTTC CASSEGLAGNYEQYF
. TRBJ2-1 TRBD1 TRBV29-1 14 TGCAGCGTGACCCGGGACAGCTCCTACAATGAGCAGTTCTTC CSVTRDSSYNEQFF
. TRBJ1-2 TRBD1 TRBV9 15 TGTGCCAGCAGCGCTTGGACAGGGGGCAACTATGGCTACACCTTC CASSAWTGGNYGYTF
. TRBJ2-2 . TRBV19 11 TGTGCCAGTAGTTCGTCCGGGGAGCTGTTTTTT CASSSSGELFF
. TRBJ1-5 . TRBV21-1 18 TGTGCCAGCAGCAAACCGGGACAGGGGGGACGGAGCAATCAGCCCCAGCATTTT CASSKPGQGGRSNQPQHF
once TRBJ1-2 . TRBV6-6 12 TGTGCCAGCACAAGGGGGTCCTATGGCTACACCTTC CASTRGSYGYTF
. TRBJ2-7 TRBD2 TRBV3-1/TRBV3-2 13 TGTGCCAGCAGCCCGGGAGGTATAGGCGAGCAGTACTTC CASSPGGIGEQYF
. TRBJ2-3 . TRBV4-1 16 TGCGCCAGCAGCCAATTGAACCTAATAAGCACAGATACGCAGTATTTT CASSQLNLISTDTQYF
. TRBJ1-1 . TRBV14 14 TGTGCCAGCAGCCATTTGGGAGGGGGGACTGAAGCTTTCTTT CASSHLGGGTEAFF
. TRBJ2-3 . TRBV7-9 15 TGTGCCAGCAGCTTAGACACAGGGTCCACAGATACGCAGTATTTT CASSLDTGSTDTQYF
. TRBJ2-1 TRBD2 TRBV6-5 15 TGTGCCAGCAGTTACGGCGGGAGCTCCTACAATGAGCAGTTCTTC CASSYGGSSYNEQFF
. TRBJ2-7 . TRBV6-5 13 TGTGCCAGCAGCCGTAGCGGAATTTACGAGCAGTACTTC CASSRSGIYEQYF
. TRBJ1-5 . TRBV18 16 TGTGCCAGCTCACCACCATGGGGAGGGGGCAATCAGCCCCAGCATTTT CASSPPWGGGNQPQHF
few TRBJ1-1 . TRBV27 13 TGTGCCAGCAGTCGGTCCCGGGGCACTGAAGCTTTCTTT CASSRSRGTEAFF
few TRBJ2-7 . TRBV10-3 12 TGTGCCACGACAGAGTCGGCCTACGAGCAGTACTTC CATTESAYEQYF
. TRBJ1-3 . TRBV30 15 TGTGCCTGGAGCTTACAGGGCTTTGCTGGAAACACCATATATTTT CAWSLQGFAGNTIYF
. TRBJ2-2 . TRBV10-3 15 TGTGCCATCAGTGAATTAGCCCCTGAAGGCGGGGAGCTGTTTTTT CAISELAPEGGELFF
. TRBJ1-2 TRBD1 TRBV5-4 14 TGTGCCAGCAGCGGGGACAGGGGAACCTATGGCTACACCTTC CASSGDRGTYGYTF
few TRBJ1-3 TRBD1 TRBV19 16 TGTGCCAGTAGTATTTGGACAGGGAAAGGTGGAAACACCATATATTTT CASSIWTGKGGNTIYF
. TRBJ2-1 TRBD2 TRBV5-1 14 TGCGCCAGCAGCCAAGGGACTAGCGGCAGTGAGCAGTTCTTC CASSQGTSGSEQFF